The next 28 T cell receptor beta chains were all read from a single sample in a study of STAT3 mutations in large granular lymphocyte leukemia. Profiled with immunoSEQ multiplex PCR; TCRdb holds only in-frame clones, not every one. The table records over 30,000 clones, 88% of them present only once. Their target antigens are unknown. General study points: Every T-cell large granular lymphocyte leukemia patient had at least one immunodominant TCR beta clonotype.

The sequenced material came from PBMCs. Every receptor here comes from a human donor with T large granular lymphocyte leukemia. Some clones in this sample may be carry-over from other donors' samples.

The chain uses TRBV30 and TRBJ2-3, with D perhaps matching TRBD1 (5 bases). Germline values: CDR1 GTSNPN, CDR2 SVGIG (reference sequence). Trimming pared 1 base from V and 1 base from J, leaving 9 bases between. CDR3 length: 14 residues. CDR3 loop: CAWSAGIGTDTQYF. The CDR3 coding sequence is TGTGCCTGGAGTGCAGGGATTGGCACAGATACGCAGTATTTT.

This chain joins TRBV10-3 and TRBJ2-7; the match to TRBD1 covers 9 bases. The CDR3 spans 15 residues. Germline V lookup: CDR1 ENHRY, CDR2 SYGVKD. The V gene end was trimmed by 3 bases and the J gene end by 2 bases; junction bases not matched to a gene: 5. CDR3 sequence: CAISEGDRATYEQYF. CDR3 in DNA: TGTGCCATCAGTGAAGGGGACAGGGCGACCTACGAGCAGTACTTC.

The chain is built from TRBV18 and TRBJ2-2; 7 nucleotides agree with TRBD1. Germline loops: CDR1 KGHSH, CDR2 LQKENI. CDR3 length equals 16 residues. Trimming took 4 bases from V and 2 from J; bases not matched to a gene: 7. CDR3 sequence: CASSLPGQENTGELFF. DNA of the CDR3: TGTGCCAGCTCACTACCCGGACAGGAAAACACCGGGGAGCTGTTTTTT.

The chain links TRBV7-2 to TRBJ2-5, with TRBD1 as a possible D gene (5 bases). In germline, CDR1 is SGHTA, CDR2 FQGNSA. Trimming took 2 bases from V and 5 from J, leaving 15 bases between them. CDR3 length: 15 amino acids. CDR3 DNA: TGTGCCAGCAGCTTAAACCAGGGTATTTGGGAGACCCAGTACTTC. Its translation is CASSLNQGIWETQYF.

The CDR3 reads CASSQEISESSYEQYF. The CDR3 DNA follows: TGTGCCAGCAGCCAAGAAATCAGCGAGAGCTCCTACGAGCAGTACTTC. The chain employs TRBV4-2 and TRBJ2-7; D uncertain. Germline V gene sequence: CDR1 LGHNA, CDR2 YNFKEQ. The CDR3 sequence is 16 residues long. V was cut by 0 bases and J by 0 bases, with 12 bases left in between.

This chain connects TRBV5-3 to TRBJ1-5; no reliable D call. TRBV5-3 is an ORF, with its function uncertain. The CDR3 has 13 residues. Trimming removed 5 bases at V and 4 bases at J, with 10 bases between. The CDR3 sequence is CARRRRGNQPQHF. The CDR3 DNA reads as TGTGCCAGAAGAAGGAGAGGAAATCAGCCCCAGCATTTT.

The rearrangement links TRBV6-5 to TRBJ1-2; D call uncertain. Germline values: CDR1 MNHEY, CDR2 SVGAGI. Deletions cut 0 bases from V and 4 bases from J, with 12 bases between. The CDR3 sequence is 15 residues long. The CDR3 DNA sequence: TGTGCCAGCAGTTACTCTTTCTGGGATGGCTATGGCTACACCTTC. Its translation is CASSYSFWDGYGYTF.

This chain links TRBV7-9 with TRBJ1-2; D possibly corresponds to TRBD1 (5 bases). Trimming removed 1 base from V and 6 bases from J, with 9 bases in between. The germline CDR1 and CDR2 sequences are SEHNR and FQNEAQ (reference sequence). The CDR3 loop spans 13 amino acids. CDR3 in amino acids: CASSLEARDGYTF. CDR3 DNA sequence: TGTGCCAGCAGCTTAGAAGCCAGGGATGGCTACACCTTC. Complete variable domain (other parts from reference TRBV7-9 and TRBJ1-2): DTGVSQNPRHKITKRGQNVTFRCDPISEHNRLYWYRQTLGQGPEFLTYFQNEAQLEKSRLLSDRFSAERPKGSFSTLEIQRTEQGDSAMYLCASSLEARDGYTFGSGTRLTVV.

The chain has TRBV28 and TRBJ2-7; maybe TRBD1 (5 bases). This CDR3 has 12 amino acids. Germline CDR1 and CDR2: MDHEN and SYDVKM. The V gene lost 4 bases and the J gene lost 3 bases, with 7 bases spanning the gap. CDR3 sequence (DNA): TGTGCCAGCAGTTCAGACAGCTACGAGCAGTACGTC. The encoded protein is CASSSDSYEQYV.

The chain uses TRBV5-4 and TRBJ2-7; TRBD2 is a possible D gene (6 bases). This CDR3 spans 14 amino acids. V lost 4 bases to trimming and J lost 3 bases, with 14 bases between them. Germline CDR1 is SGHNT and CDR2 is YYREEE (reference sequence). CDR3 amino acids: CASSPGLKGYEQYF. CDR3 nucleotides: TGTGCCAGCAGCCCGGGACTCAAAGGCTACGAGCAGTACTTC.

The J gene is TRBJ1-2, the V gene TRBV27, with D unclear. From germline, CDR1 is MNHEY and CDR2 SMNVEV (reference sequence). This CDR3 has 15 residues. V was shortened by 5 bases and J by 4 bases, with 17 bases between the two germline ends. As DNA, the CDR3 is TGTGCCAGCAGTCCCCGTGGCTTCCTGAGCTATGGCTACACCTTC. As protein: CASSPRGFLSYGYTF.

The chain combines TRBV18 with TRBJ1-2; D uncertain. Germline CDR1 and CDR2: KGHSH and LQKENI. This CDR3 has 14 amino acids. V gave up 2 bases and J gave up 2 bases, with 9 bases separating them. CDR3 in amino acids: CASSPSRTNYGYTF. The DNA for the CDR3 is TGTGCCAGCTCACCAAGTCGGACGAACTATGGCTACACCTTC. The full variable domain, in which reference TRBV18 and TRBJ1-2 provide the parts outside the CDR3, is NAGVMQNPRHLVRRRGQEARLRCSPMKGHSHVYWYRQLPEEGLKFMVYLQKENIIDESGMPKERFSAEFPKEGPSILRIQQVVRGDSAAYFCASSPSRTNYGYTFGSGTRLTVV.

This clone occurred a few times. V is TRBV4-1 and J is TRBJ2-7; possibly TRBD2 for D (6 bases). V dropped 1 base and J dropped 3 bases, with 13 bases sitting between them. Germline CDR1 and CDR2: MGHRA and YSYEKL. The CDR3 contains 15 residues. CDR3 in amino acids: CASSQGGWGVYEQYF. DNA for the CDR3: TGCGCCAGCAGCCAAGGGGGATGGGGGGTCTACGAGCAGTACTTC.

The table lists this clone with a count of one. The CDR3 DNA reads as TGCAGCGTTGGGGACAGCCGAAACACCATATATTTT. Residues: CSVGDSRNTIYF. The chain carries TRBV29-1 and TRBJ1-3, with 7 bases that match TRBD1. Germline V gene data show CDR1 as SQVTM and CDR2 as ANQGSEA. Trimming cost V 4 bases and J 5 bases; bases outside gene matches: 2. The CDR3 is made up of 12 amino acids.

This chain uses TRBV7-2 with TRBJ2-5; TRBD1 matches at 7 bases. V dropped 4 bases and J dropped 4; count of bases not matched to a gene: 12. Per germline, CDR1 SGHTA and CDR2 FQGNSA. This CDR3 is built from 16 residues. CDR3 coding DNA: TGTGCCAGCAGCTCCAGTGGTAACAGGGGATCAGAGACCCAGTACTTC. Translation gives CASSSSGNRGSETQYF. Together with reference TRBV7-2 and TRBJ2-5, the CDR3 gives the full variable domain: GAGVSQSPSNKVTEKGKDVELRCDPISGHTALYWYRQSLGQGLEFLIYFQGNSAPDKSGLPSDRFSAERTGGSVSTLTIQRTQQEDSAVYLCASSSSGNRGSETQYFGPGTRLLVL.

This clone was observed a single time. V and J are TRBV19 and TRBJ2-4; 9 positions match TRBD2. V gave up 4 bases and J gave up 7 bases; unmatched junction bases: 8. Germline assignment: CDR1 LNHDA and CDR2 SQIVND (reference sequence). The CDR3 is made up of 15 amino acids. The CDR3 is CASSRLGGGANIQYF. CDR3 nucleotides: TGTGCCAGTAGTAGGCTTGGCGGGGGGGCCAACATTCAGTACTTC.

Here the CDR3 reads CASSQDIRPGQYGYTF. The CDR3 DNA follows: TGTGCCAGCAGCCAAGATATAAGGCCAGGACAATATGGCTACACCTTC. This chain links TRBV14 with TRBJ1-2, with D possibly being TRBD1 (5 bases). This CDR3 comprises 16 residues. Deletions cut 0 bases from V and 5 bases from J, with 16 bases between. Germline-derived CDR1 and CDR2 are SGHDN and FVKESK. The whole variable domain, remainder taken from reference TRBV14 and TRBJ1-2, is EAGVTQFPSHSVIEKGQTVTLRCDPISGHDNLYWYRRVMGKEIKFLLHFVKESKQDESGMPNNRFLAERTGGTYSTLKVQPAELEDSGVYFCASSQDIRPGQYGYTFGSGTRLTVV.

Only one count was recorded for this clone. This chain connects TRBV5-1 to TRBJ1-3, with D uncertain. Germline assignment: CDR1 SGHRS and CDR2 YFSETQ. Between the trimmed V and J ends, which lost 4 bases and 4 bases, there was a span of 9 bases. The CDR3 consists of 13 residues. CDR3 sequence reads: CASSEDQGNTIYF. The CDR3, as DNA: TGCGCCAGCAGCGAGGACCAAGGAAACACCATATATTTT.

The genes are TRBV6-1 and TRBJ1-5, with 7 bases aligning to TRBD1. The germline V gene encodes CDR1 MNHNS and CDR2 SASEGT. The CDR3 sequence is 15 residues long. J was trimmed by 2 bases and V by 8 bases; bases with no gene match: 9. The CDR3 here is CASGSGTGGNQPQHF. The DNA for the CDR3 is TGTGCCAGCGGATCCGGCACAGGGGGCAATCAGCCCCAGCATTTT.

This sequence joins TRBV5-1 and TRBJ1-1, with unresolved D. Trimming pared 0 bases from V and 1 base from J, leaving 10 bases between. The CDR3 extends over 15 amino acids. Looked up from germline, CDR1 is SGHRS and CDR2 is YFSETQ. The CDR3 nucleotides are TGCGCCAGCAGCTTGGAGGGCAGGACGAACACTGAAGCTTTCTTT. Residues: CASSLEGRTNTEAFF.

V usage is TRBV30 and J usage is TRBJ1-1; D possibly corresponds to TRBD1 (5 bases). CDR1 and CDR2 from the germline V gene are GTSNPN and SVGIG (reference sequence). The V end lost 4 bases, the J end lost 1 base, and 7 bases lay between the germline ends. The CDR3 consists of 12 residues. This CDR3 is CAWTGGNTEAFF. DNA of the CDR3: TGTGCCTGGACTGGGGGGAACACTGAAGCTTTCTTT.

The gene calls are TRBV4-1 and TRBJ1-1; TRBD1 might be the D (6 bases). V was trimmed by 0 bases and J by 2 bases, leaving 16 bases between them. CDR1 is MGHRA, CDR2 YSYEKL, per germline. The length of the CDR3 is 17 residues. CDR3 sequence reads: CASSQEPRGRANTEAFF. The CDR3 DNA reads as TGCGCCAGCAGCCAAGAACCGAGGGGGAGGGCTAACACTGAAGCTTTCTTT.

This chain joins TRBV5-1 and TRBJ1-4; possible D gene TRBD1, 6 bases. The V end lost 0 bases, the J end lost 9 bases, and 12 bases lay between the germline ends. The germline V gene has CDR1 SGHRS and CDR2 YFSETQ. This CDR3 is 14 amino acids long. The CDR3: CASSLDREPKKLFF. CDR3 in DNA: TGCGCCAGCAGCTTGGACAGGGAGCCCAAAAAACTGTTTTTT.

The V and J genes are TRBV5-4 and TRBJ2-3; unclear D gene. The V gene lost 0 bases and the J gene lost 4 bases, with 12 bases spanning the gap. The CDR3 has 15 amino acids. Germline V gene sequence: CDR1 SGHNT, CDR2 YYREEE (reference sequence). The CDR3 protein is CASSLVAAGPDTQYF. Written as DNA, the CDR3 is TGTGCCAGCAGCTTGGTGGCAGCCGGGCCAGATACGCAGTATTTT.

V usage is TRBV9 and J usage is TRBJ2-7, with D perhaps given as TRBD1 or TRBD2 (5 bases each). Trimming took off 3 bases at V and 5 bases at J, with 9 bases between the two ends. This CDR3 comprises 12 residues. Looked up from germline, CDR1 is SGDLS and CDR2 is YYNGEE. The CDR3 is CASSGGGNEQYF. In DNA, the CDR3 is TGTGCCAGCAGCGGTGGGGGAAACGAGCAGTACTTC.

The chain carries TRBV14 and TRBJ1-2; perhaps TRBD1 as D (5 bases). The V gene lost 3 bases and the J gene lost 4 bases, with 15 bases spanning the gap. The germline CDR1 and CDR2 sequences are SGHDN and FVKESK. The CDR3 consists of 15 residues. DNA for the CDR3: TGTGCCAGCAGCCATCTTCAGACAGATCTCTATGGCTACACCTTC. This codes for CASSHLQTDLYGYTF.

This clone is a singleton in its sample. The CDR3 is CASSVTGTGEETQYF. CDR3 DNA: TGTGCCAGTAGTGTAACCGGGACAGGGGAAGAGACCCAGTACTTC. V is TRBV19 and J is TRBJ2-5; TRBD1 matches at 10 bases. This CDR3 contains 15 residues. After removal of 5 bases from V and 3 bases from J, the junction contained 6 bases not matched to a gene. The V gene's germline CDR1 is LNHDA and CDR2 SQIVND (reference sequence).

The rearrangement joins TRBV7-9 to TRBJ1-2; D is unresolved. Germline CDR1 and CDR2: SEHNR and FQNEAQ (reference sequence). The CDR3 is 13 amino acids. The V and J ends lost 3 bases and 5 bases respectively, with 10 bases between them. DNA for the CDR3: TGTGCCAGCAGCTTGTTCCCTGAGTATGGCTACACCTTC. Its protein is CASSLFPEYGYTF.